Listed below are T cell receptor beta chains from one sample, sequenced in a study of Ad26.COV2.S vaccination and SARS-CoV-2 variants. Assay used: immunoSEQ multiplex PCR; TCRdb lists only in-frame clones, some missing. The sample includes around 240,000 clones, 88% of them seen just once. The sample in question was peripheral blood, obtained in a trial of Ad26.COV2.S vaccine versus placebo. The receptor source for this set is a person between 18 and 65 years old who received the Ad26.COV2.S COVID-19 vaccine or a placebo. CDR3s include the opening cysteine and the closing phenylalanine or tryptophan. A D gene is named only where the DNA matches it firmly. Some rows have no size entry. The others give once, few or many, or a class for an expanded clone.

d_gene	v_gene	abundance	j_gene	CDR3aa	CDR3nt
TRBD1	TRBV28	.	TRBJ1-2	CASSSTQGAYGYTF	TGTGCCAGCAGTTCAACCCAGGGGGCCTATGGCTACACCTTC
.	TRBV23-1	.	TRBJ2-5	CASFQEGEQETQYF	TGCGCCAGCTTCCAGGAAGGGGAACAAGAGACCCAGTACTTC
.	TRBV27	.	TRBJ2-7	CASSRYPGFTYEQYF	TGTGCCAGCAGCCGTTACCCGGGTTTTACCTACGAGCAGTACTTC
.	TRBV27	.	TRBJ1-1	CASSSPGSNTEAFF	TGTGCCAGCAGTTCCCCAGGCAGCAACACTGAAGCTTTCTTT
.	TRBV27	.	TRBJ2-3	CASSSTDTQYF	TGTGCCAGCAGTTCCACAGATACGCAGTATTTT
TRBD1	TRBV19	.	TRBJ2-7	CASSIGTGDYEQYF	TGTGCCAGTAGTATAGGGACAGGAGACTACGAGCAGTACTTC
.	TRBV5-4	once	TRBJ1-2	CASSLSGYTF	TGTGCCAGCAGCTTGAGTGGCTACACCTTC
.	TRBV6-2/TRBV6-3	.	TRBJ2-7	CASSYNRIYEQYF	TGTGCCAGCAGTTACAACAGGATCTACGAGCAGTACTTC
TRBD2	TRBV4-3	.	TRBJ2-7	CASSQDLGAGTINTYEQYF	TGCGCCAGCAGCCAAGATCTCGGGGCAGGGACTATCAATACCTACGAGCAGTACTTC
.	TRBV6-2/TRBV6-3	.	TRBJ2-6	CASSLSGANVLTF	TGTGCCAGCAGTCTTTCTGGGGCCAACGTCCTGACTTTC
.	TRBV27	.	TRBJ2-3	CASSLGATVSTDTQYF	TGTGCCAGCAGTTTAGGGGCCACAGTGAGCACAGATACGCAGTATTTT
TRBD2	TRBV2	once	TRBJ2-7	CASSPSGEQYF	TGTGCCAGCAGCCCTAGCGGCGAGCAGTACTTC
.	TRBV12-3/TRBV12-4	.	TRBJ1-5	CASSPGDHQPQHF	TGTGCCAGCAGTCCAGGGGACCATCAGCCCCAGCATTTT
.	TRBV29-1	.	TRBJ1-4	CSALGGATNEKLFF	TGCAGCGCCTTGGGGGGCGCAACTAATGAAAAACTGTTTTTT
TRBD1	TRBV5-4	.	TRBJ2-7	CASSPGQSYEQYF	TGTGCCAGCAGCCCGGGACAGTCCTACGAGCAGTACTTC
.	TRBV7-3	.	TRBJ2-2	CASSLVPRGVTGELFF	TGTGCCAGCAGCTTAGTGCCCAGGGGGGTCACCGGGGAGCTGTTTTTT
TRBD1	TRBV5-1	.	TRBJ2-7	CASSFGTGGYEQYF	TGCGCCAGCAGCTTCGGGACAGGGGGGTACGAGCAGTACTTC
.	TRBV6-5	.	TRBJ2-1	CATNAGEHEQFF	TGTGCCACTAACGCCGGGGAGCATGAGCAGTTCTTC
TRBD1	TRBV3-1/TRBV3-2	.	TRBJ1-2	CASSPPGTDGYTF	TGTGCCAGCAGCCCACCTGGGACAGATGGCTACACCTTC
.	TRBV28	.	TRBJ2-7	CASRPPFIKDEQYF	TGTGCCAGCAGGCCCCCTTTTATAAAAGACGAGCAGTACTTC
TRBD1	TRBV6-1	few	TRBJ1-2	CASSDDREAFGYTF	TGTGCCAGCAGTGATGACAGGGAAGCTTTCGGCTACACCTTC
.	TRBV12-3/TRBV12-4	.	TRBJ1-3	CASSSAGLDTIYF	TGTGCCAGCAGTTCGGCAGGGTTAGACACCATATATTTT
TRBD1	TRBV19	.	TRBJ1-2	CASSIAQGASYGYTF	TGTGCCAGTAGTATAGCGCAGGGGGCGTCCTATGGCTACACCTTC
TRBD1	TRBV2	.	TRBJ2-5	CASRAGTGMLTQYF	TGTGCCAGCAGGGCCGGGACAGGGATGTTGACCCAGTACTTC
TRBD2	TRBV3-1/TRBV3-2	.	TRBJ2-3	CASSQGPSGVDTQYF	TGTGCCAGCAGCCAAGGGCCTAGCGGGGTTGATACGCAGTATTTT
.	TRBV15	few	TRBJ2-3	CATGDTLSTDTQYF	TGTGCCACCGGGGATACCCTCAGCACAGATACGCAGTATTTT
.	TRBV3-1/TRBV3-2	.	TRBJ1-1	CASSPDARSEAFF	TGTGCCAGCAGCCCAGACGCCCGTTCTGAAGCTTTCTTT
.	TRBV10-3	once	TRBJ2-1	CAISGLGGQTYNEQFF	TGTGCCATCAGTGGACTCGGGGGACAAACCTACAATGAGCAGTTCTTC
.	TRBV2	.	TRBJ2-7	CASRRDLQSSYEQYF	TGTGCCAGCAGGCGGGACTTGCAGAGCTCCTACGAGCAGTACTTC
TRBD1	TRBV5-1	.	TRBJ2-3	CASSLWTGKGDTDTQYF	TGCGCCAGCAGCTTGTGGACAGGGAAAGGGGACACAGATACGCAGTATTTT
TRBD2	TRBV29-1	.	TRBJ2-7	CSVSTSGMGEQYF	TGCAGCGTTTCAACTAGCGGGATGGGCGAGCAGTACTTC
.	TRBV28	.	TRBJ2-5	CASSYIRGQETQYF	TGTGCCAGCAGTTATATCCGGGGTCAAGAGACCCAGTACTTC
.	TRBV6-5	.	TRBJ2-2	CASMERNTGELFF	TGTGCCAGCATGGAGCGGAACACCGGGGAGCTGTTTTTT
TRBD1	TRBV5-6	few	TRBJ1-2	CASSLEDAPGQGYGYTF	TGTGCCAGCAGCTTGGAGGACGCTCCGGGACAGGGGTATGGCTACACCTTC
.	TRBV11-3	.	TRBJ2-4	CASSWDSPLAKNIQYF	TGTGCCAGCAGCTGGGACTCACCCCTAGCCAAAAACATTCAGTACTTC
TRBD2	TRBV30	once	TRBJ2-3	CAWTKGLAATDTQYF	TGTGCCTGGACAAAGGGACTAGCGGCCACAGATACGCAGTATTTT
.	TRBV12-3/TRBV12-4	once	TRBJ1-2	CASSPGTDYGYTF	TGTGCCAGCAGTCCCGGGACGGACTATGGCTACACCTTC
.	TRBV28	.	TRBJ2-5	CASARDSRRGETQYF	TGTGCCAGCGCCCGAGACAGTCGTCGGGGGGAGACCCAGTACTTC
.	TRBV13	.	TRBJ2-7	CASSARNRGRDYEQYF	TGTGCCAGCAGCGCACGGAACCGGGGCAGGGACTACGAGCAGTACTTC
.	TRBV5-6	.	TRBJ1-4	CASSADTGSREKLFF	TGTGCCAGCAGCGCAGATACAGGGAGTAGGGAAAAACTGTTTTTT
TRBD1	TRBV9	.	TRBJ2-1	CASSLGTGGQFF	TGTGCCAGCAGCCTGGGGACAGGGGGGCAGTTCTTC
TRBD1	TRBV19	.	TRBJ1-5	CATRTGDQPQHF	TGTGCCACCAGAACAGGGGATCAGCCCCAGCATTTT
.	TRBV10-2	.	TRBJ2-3	CASSGADTQYF	TGCGCCAGCAGTGGAGCAGATACGCAGTATTTT
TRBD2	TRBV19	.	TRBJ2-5	CASSIPMLAGGETQYF	TGTGCCAGTAGTATCCCTATGTTAGCGGGAGGAGAGACCCAGTACTTC
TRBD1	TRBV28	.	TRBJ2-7	CASSRTRQGIYEQYF	TGTGCCAGCAGTAGGACCCGACAGGGCATCTACGAGCAGTACTTC
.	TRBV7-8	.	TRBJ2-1	CASSLRSSYNEQFF	TGTGCCAGCAGCTTAAGGTCCTCCTACAATGAGCAGTTCTTC
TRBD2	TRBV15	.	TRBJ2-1	CATSGLAGGYNEQFF	TGTGCCACCAGCGGACTAGCGGGAGGGTACAATGAGCAGTTCTTC
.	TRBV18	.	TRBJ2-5	CASSPPLGMGETQYF	TGTGCCAGCTCACCCCCTCTAGGGATGGGAGAGACCCAGTACTTC
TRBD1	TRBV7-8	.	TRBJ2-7	CASSWTGGELYEQYF	TGTGCCAGCAGCTGGACAGGGGGCGAACTTTACGAGCAGTACTTC
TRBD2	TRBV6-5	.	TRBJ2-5	CASSYLAGEGTQYF	TGTGCCAGCAGTTATCTAGCGGGGGAAGGGACCCAGTACTTC